These 18 T cell receptor beta chains were all obtained from the same sample, sequenced in a study of blood T cells in healthy people across ages. Primers used in a second PCR of roughly 6 to 12 cycles were a sample-barcoded 5' primer and a J-beta primer mix. TCRdb independently ran MiXCR on the 5' RACE reads; one entry per CDR3 protein. The top ten hold under 15% of the sample, which has roughly 900,000 distinct CDR3 sequences, approximately 49% seen once. Source material: blood. The receptors here all came from a man under 40 in good health.

This chain joins TRBV4-3 and TRBJ2-3; no reliable D call. The V and J ends lost 4 bases and 4 bases respectively, with 6 bases between them. The length of the CDR3 is 12 residues. Germline values: CDR1 LGHNA, CDR2 YSLEER. CDR3 in amino acids: CASSRTADTQYF. CDR3 DNA sequence: TGCGCCAGCAGCCGCACCGCAGATACGCAGTATTTT.

This clonotype came up a few times. The V gene is TRBV29-1, the J gene TRBJ2-5, with D unclear. Germline CDR1 reads SQVTM; CDR2 reads ANQGSEA. The ends were cut back, 1 base at V and 4 bases at J, with 10 bases in the middle. The CDR3 runs 13 residues. The CDR3 nucleotides read TGCAGCGTTGAAGGTCAGGTACGAGAGACCCAGTACTTC. Its protein product is CSVEGQVRETQYF.

The CDR3 region is CATSDLADYTQYF. The CDR3 bases are TGTGCCACCAGTGATTTGGCTGATTATACGCAGTATTTT. The chain carries TRBV24-1 and TRBJ2-3; D not resolved. Trimming removed 0 bases from V and 7 bases from J, with 7 bases in between. Germline values: CDR1 KGHDR, CDR2 SFDVKD. This CDR3 has 13 residues.

This clonotype was detected ten times or more. A read error may explain this, as a much larger clone is one base away. The rearrangement uses TRBV27 and TRBJ2-4, with D perhaps TRBD2 (7 bases). The CDR3 has 14 amino acids. CDR1 MNHEY and CDR2 SMNVEV come from the germline V gene (reference sequence). The V and J ends lost 5 bases and 7 bases respectively, with 15 bases between them. The CDR3: CASSGGRGGNIQYF. CDR3 nucleotide sequence: TGTGCCAGCAGTGGGGGAAGGGGGGGTAACATTCAGTACTTC.

As concerns this clonotype: A much bigger clone sits one base away, suggesting this may be a read error. CDR3 sequence (DNA): TGTGCCAGCAGCTTAGCGCTGGGCGTGAGCACAGATATGCAGTATTTT. This sequence encodes CASSLALGVSTDMQYF. J is TRBJ2-3 and V is TRBV7-2; D is unresolved. CDR1 and CDR2 (germline): SGHTA, FQGNSA. The CDR3 has 16 residues.

The chain combines TRBV21-1 with TRBJ2-7; the listed D gene, TRBD1, was not tested against the DNA. TRBV21-1 is designated a pseudogene. This CDR3 region has 16 residues. The CDR3 nucleotides read TGTGCCAGCAGCCTGGTTGATGGGACAGCAATCTACGAGCAGTACTTC. Translating it yields CASSLVDGTAIYEQYF.

The genes are TRBV12-3 or TRBV12-4 and TRBJ2-5; no definite D call. Trimming pared 3 bases from V and 2 bases from J, leaving 10 bases between. This CDR3 spans 14 amino acids. The CDR3 nucleotides are TGTGCCAGCAGTTTCCAGGCAGGACAAGAGACCCAGTACTTC. This gives the protein CASSFQAGQETQYF.

This clonotype has only one observation. This chain links TRBV7-2 with TRBJ2-5; tentative D call: TRBD2 (5 bases). Germline CDR1 and CDR2: SGHTA and FQGNSA. V lost 4 bases, J lost 13 bases, and 19 bases lay in between. The CDR3 loop spans 13 amino acids. The CDR3 region is CASSSTPGIETYF. The CDR3, as DNA: TGTGCCAGCAGCTCAACCCCGGGAATTGAAACGTACTTC.

The V call is TRBV3-1, the J call TRBJ2-5; 10 nucleotides match TRBD2. The germline V gene has CDR1 LGHDT and CDR2 YNNKEL (reference sequence). The CDR3 runs to 16 residues. V was pared by 0 bases and J by 11 bases, with 12 bases of the junction left unmatched. This chain's CDR3 is CASSQDPTSGITQQYF. In nucleotides, the CDR3 is TGTGCCAGCAGCCAAGATCCAACTAGCGGGATCACCCAGCAGTACTTC.

This clonotype was seen a handful of times. V and J are TRBV20-1 and TRBJ2-5; D gene uncertain. Per the germline V gene, CDR1 is DFQATT and CDR2 is SNEGSKA (reference sequence). Trimming cost V 7 bases and J 0 bases, with 12 bases left between them. The CDR3 spans 13 residues. CDR3 coding DNA: TGCAGTGTTAAGACACAGTACCAAGAGACCCAGTACTTC. Amino acid sequence: CSVKTQYQETQYF.

The chain couples TRBV20-1 to TRBJ2-7; D might be TRBD2 (6 bases). CDR3 size: 13 residues. In germline, CDR1 is DFQATT, CDR2 SNEGSKA (reference sequence). The ends were cut back, 0 bases at V and 7 bases at J, with 13 bases in the middle. The CDR3 is CSARELGSGEQYF. In nucleotides, the CDR3 is TGCAGTGCTAGAGAGCTGGGCAGCGGGGAGCAGTACTTC.

In regard to this clonotype: The junction and the germline gene differ at one end; a read error may be behind it. This sequence joins TRBV30 and TRBJ2-7, with D perhaps TRBD1 or TRBD2 (5 bases each). From germline, CDR1 is GTSNPN and CDR2 SVGIG (reference sequence). This CDR3 is 15 amino acids long. The CDR3 coding sequence is TGTGCCTGGACCATGGGGACCTTCCTCTCCTACGGGCAGTACTTC. Protein: CAWTMGTFLSYGQYF.

This clonotype appeared a few times. V is TRBV6-6 and J is TRBJ1-5; no reliable D call. The CDR3 runs 14 residues. Trimming removed 2 bases at V and 3 bases at J, with 8 bases between. Germline CDR1 and CDR2: MNHNY and SVGAGI (reference sequence). CDR3 in amino acids: CASSYGQINQPQHF. CDR3 coding DNA: TGTGCCAGCAGTTACGGGCAGATCAATCAGCCCCAGCATTTT.

This clonotype was observed a few times. The chain carries TRBV6-1 and TRBJ2-3; possibly TRBD2 for D (6 bases). The V gene lost 5 bases and the J gene lost 1 base, with 13 bases spanning the gap. The CDR3 totals 15 residues. Germline V gene data show CDR1 as MNHNS and CDR2 as SASEGT. The DNA for the CDR3 is TGTGCCAGCAGTTCGGCGGGGCTACGCACAGATACGCAGTATTTT. Its translation: CASSSAGLRTDTQYF.

Points on this clonotype: This may be a read error: a much more frequent sequence differs by one nucleotide. This chain connects TRBV20-1 to TRBJ2-7; 7 bases fit TRBD1. The CDR3 covers 16 residues. V gave up 6 bases and J gave up 2 bases; unmatched junction bases: 16. CDR1 DFQATT and CDR2 SNEGSKA come from the germline V gene (reference sequence). The CDR3 sequence: CSAVPSLGTAPYEQYF. The DNA for the CDR3 is TGCAGTGCCGTTCCTTCACTAGGGACAGCCCCCTACGAGCAGTACTTC.

V is TRBV29-1 and J is TRBJ2-1; D remains unclear. The DNA matches TRBJ2-7 better at its end, which makes the J call doubtful. The CDR3 has 12 residues. Germline V gives CDR1 SQVTM, CDR2 ANQGSEA. The CDR3 region is CSVDGLYHEQYF. The CDR3 DNA sequence: TGCAGCGTTGATGGCCTCTACCATGAGCAGTACTTC.

The V call is TRBV6-2 or TRBV6-3, the J call TRBJ2-5, with 9 bases fitting TRBD1. This CDR3 spans 15 amino acids. Germline V gene sequence: CDR1 MNHEY, CDR2 SVGEGT. With 5 bases clipped from V and 5 bases from J, the junction kept 9 bases outside the gene matches. CDR3 nucleotides: TGTGCCAGCAGTCCCTTAGCCGGGACAGGGGAGACCCAGTACTTC. Its translation: CASSPLAGTGETQYF.

This clonotype occurred a few times. The rearrangement uses TRBV7-2 and TRBJ2-7; D remains ambiguous. Deletions cut 1 base from V and 2 bases from J, with 12 bases between. CDR1 and CDR2 (germline): SGHTA, FQGNSA. This CDR3 has 15 residues. The CDR3 reads CASSLVGSGTYEQYF. CDR3 sequence (DNA): TGTGCCAGCAGCTTAGTAGGGTCTGGGACCTACGAGCAGTACTTC.